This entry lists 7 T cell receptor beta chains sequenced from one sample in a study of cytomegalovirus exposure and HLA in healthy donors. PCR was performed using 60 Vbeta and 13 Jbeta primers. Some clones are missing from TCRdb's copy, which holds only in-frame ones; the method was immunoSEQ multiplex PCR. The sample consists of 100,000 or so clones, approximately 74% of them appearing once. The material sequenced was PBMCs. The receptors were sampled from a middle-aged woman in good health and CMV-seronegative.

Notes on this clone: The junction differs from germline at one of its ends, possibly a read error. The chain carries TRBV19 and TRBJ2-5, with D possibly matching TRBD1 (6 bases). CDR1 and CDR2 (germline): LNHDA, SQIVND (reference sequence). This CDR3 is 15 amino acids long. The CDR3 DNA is TGTGCCAGTAGTATTGCGGCAGGGGAACAAGAGACCCCGTACTTC. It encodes CASSIAAGEQETPYF. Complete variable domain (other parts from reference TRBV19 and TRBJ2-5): DGGITQSPKYLFRKEGQNVTLSCEQNLNHDAMYWYRQDPGQGLRLIYYSQIVNDFQKGDIAEGYSVSREKKESFPLTVTSAQKNPTAFYLCASSIAAGEQETPYFGPGTRLLVL.

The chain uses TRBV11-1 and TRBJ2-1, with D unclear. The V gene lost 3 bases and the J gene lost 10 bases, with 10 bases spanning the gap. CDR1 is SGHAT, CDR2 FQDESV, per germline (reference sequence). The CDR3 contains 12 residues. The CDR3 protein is CASSFGLTEQFF. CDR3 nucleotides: TGTGCCAGCAGCTTTGGGTTGACAGAGCAGTTCTTC.

The CDR3 protein is CASSQGSIGAKQYF. CDR3 bases: TGCGCCAGCAGCCAAGGTAGTATAGGGGCCAAGCAGTACTTC. This chain joins TRBV4-3 and TRBJ2-7, with a tentative D call TRBD1 (5 bases). With 1 base removed from V and 8 bases from J, the gap between germline ends came to 15 bases. The length of the CDR3 is 14 residues. The germline CDR1 and CDR2 sequences are LGHNA and YSLEER.

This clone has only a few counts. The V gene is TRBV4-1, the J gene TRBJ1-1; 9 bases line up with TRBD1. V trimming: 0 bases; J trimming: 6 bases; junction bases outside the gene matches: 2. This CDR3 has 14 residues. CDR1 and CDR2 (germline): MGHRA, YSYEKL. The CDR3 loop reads CASSQEGTGSEAFF. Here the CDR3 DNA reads TGCGCCAGCAGCCAAGAGGGGACAGGGTCTGAAGCTTTCTTT.

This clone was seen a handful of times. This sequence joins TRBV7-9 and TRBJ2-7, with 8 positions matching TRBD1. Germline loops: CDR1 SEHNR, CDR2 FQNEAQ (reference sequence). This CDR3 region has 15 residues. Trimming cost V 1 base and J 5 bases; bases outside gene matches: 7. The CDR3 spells CASSLGVTGDNEQYF. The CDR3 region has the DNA TGTGCCAGCAGCTTAGGGGTGACAGGGGACAACGAGCAGTACTTC.

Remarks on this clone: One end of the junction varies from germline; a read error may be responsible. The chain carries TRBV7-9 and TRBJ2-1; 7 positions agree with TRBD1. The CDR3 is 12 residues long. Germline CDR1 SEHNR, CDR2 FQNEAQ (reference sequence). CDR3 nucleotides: TGTTCCAGTGACAGGGCCTACAATGAGCAGTTCTTC. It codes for CSSDRAYNEQFF. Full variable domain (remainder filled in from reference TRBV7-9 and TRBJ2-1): DTGVSQNPRHKITKRGQNVTFRCDPISEHNRLYWYRQTLGQGPEFLTYFQNEAQLEKSRLLSDRFSAERPKGSFSTLEIQRTEQGDSAMYLCSSDRAYNEQFFGPGTRLTVL.

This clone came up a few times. In DNA, the CDR3 is TGTGCCAGCAGTGAAGCGCTGGGGCCTATCTACGAGCAGTACTTC. Its translation is CASSEALGPIYEQYF. The chain uses TRBV6-1 and TRBJ2-7; TRBD1 might be the D (5 bases). Germline-derived CDR1 and CDR2 are MNHNS and SASEGT. This CDR3 is 15 amino acids long. Deletions cut 0 bases from V and 3 bases from J, with 12 bases between.